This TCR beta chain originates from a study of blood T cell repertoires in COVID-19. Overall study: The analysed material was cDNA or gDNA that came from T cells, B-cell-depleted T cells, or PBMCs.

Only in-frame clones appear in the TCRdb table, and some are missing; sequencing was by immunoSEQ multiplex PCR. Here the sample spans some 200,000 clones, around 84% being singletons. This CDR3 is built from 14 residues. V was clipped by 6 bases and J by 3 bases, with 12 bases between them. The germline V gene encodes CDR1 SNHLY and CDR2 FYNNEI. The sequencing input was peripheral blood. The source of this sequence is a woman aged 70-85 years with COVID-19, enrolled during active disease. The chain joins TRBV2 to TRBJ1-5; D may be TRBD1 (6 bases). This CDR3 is CASRPGQNNQPQHF. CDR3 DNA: TGTGCCAGCAGACCCGGACAGAACAATCAGCCCCAGCATTTT.